Following are 31 T cell receptor beta chains from one sample sequenced in a study of cytomegalovirus exposure and HLA in healthy donors (dated by TCRdb to 2016 to 2017). The library was obtained by the immunoSEQ multiplex PCR assay. The multiplex PCR relied on a mix of 60 forward primers for TCR Vbeta segments and 13 reverse primers for TCR Jbeta segments. The table was pulled from immuneACCESS by TCRdb, which kept in-frame rearrangements only. Such tables lose some clones; where checked, under half of the loss comes from unresolved V genes, and the rest has no known cause. This sample holds more than 75,000 clones; about nine tenths were observed only once. The ten top clones hold roughly 2.2% of the sample. Material for sequencing was PBMCs. The receptors derive from a man in his late teens or twenties in good health and CMV-seronegative.

Comments on this clone: Germline is not matched at one junction end, which may reflect a read error. This rearrangement joins TRBV7-2 to TRBJ2-7, with a weak D call TRBD1 (5 bases). This CDR3 comprises 12 residues. CDR1 is SGHTA, CDR2 FQGNSA, per germline. The CDR3 DNA reads TGTGCCAGCAGCTACCGGCCCCGACAGCAGCACTTC. Its protein product is CASSYRPRQQHF.

This chain links TRBV19 with TRBJ2-7; 9 bases map to TRBD1. The CDR3 covers 13 residues. V trimming: 6 bases; J trimming: 7 bases; junction bases outside the gene matches: 7. The V gene's germline CDR1 is LNHDA and CDR2 SQIVND (reference sequence). The CDR3 is CASRGTGYEEQYF. Here the CDR3 DNA reads TGTGCCAGTAGGGGGACAGGGTATGAAGAGCAGTACTTC.

The V gene is TRBV19, the J gene TRBJ2-3; 10 positions agree with TRBD2. The J segment lost 0 bases and the V segment lost 1 base, leaving 7 bases of the junction unmatched. The CDR3 length is 18 residues. Germline V gene sequence: CDR1 LNHDA, CDR2 SQIVND (reference sequence). The CDR3: CASSIGAGGRSSTDTQYF. CDR3 in DNA: TGTGCCAGTAGTATAGGAGCGGGAGGGAGATCTAGCACAGATACGCAGTATTTT.

V is TRBV7-2 and J is TRBJ2-5; D call uncertain. Per the germline V gene, CDR1 is SGHTA and CDR2 is FQGNSA. This CDR3 is built from 14 residues. V was shortened by 1 base and J by 5 bases, with 11 bases between the two germline ends. CDR3 nucleotides: TGTGCCAGCAGCTTAGTCGGGTCCGGGGAGACCCAGTACTTC. Its translation is CASSLVGSGETQYF.

The chain links TRBV15 to TRBJ2-7, with D tentatively TRBD1 (6 bases). Germline CDR1 LNHNV, CDR2 YYDKDF (reference sequence). The V end was cut by 3 bases, the J end by 2 bases, with 14 bases between. This CDR3 has 15 amino acids. The DNA for the CDR3 is TGTGCCACCAGCAGCTTCCTGGGACACACCTACGAGCAGTACTTC. It yields the protein CATSSFLGHTYEQYF.

The chain joins TRBV5-1 to TRBJ2-3, with D unresolved. The germline CDR1 and CDR2 sequences are SGHRS and YFSETQ. There are 14 residues in the CDR3. V dropped 1 base and J dropped 5 bases, with 11 bases sitting between them. Here the CDR3 DNA reads TGCGCCAGCAGCTTGTTGGAGAGGTTAGATACGCAGTATTTT. This translates into CASSLLERLDTQYF.

The gene calls are TRBV5-1 and TRBJ2-3, with 7 positions matching TRBD2. CDR1 is SGHRS, CDR2 YFSETQ, per germline. V shed 4 bases and J 6 bases; nucleotides not matched to a gene: 23. This CDR3 spans 19 amino acids. CDR3 sequence reads: CASSPLSGLSREKGDTQYF. CDR3 in DNA: TGCGCCAGCAGCCCGTTGAGTGGCCTATCGCGGGAGAAGGGGGATACGCAGTATTTT. Based on the CDR3 plus reference TRBV5-1 and TRBJ2-3, the full variable domain is KAGVTQTPRYLIKTRGQQVTLSCSPISGHRSVSWYQQTPGQGLQFLFEYFSETQRNKGNFPGRFSGRQFSNSRSEMNVSTLELGDSALYLCASSPLSGLSREKGDTQYFGPGTRLTVL.

This clone has only one observation. V is TRBV4-3 and J is TRBJ2-2; 7 bases fit TRBD1. Germline V gives CDR1 LGHNA, CDR2 YSLEER. The length of the CDR3 is 17 residues. Trimming took 0 bases from V and 4 from J; bases not matched to a gene: 8. CDR3 bases: TGCGCCAGCAGCCAAGATGTCAGGGGGTGGGTCACCGGGGAGCTGTTTTTT. It yields the protein CASSQDVRGWVTGELFF.

CDR3 DNA sequence: TGTGCCAGCAGCCAAGTACGACAGAGAAATAAGCAGTTCTTC. This codes for CASSQVRQRNKQFF. The chain is built from TRBV14 and TRBJ2-1; perhaps TRBD1 as D (5 bases). V gave up 1 base and J gave up 11 bases, with 15 bases separating them. The CDR3 extends over 14 amino acids. Germline loops: CDR1 SGHDN, CDR2 FVKESK.

This chain uses TRBV9 with TRBJ2-7; a possible D gene is TRBD1 (6 bases). The CDR3 consists of 12 residues. Trimming shortened V by 3 bases and J by 5 bases, and 9 bases separated the two germline ends. From germline, CDR1 is SGDLS and CDR2 YYNGEE. Here the CDR3 DNA reads TGTGCCAGCAGCGCTCAGGGGAACGAGCAGTACTTC. Translation: CASSAQGNEQYF.

CDR3 DNA: TGTGCCAGCAGTACCTCTAGCGGGAGATTAAATGAGCAGTTCTTC. Protein product: CASSTSSGRLNEQFF. This chain uses TRBV28 with TRBJ2-1; TRBD2 agrees at 10 bases. The germline V gene has CDR1 MDHEN and CDR2 SYDVKM. The CDR3 covers 15 residues. Germline trimming cut 5 bases from V and 7 bases from J; bases unmatched to any gene: 8.

The V call is TRBV5-4, the J call TRBJ1-5, with TRBD1 as a possible D gene (6 bases). V dropped 4 bases and J dropped 2 bases, with 10 bases sitting between them. The CDR3 spans 14 residues. Germline V gene lookup returns CDR1 SGHNT and CDR2 YYREEE (reference sequence). This CDR3 reads CASSPRQGNQPQHF. The CDR3, as DNA: TGTGCCAGCAGCCCCCGACAGGGCAATCAGCCCCAGCATTTT.

V gene TRBV9 combines with J gene TRBJ2-1; D call uncertain. The germline V gene has CDR1 SGDLS and CDR2 YYNGEE. This CDR3 spans 14 amino acids. V shed 0 bases and J shed 8 bases, with 12 bases lying between them. The CDR3 DNA is TGTGCCAGCAGCGTAGGGGCCTGGTCCGATGAGCAGTTCTTC. Protein product: CASSVGAWSDEQFF.

Points on this clone: Other DNA sequences within the sample encode an identical CDR3. This sequence joins TRBV7-3 and TRBJ2-7; 7 nucleotides agree with TRBD2. CDR3 length: 13 amino acids. Germline V CDR1 and CDR2: SGHTA, FQGTGA. The J segment lost 6 bases and the V segment lost 2 bases, leaving 4 bases of the junction unmatched. Here the CDR3 reads CASSLLTGGEQYF. CDR3 DNA: TGTGCCAGCAGCTTACTCACGGGAGGCGAGCAGTACTTC.

V usage is TRBV5-1 and J usage is TRBJ1-2; 9 nucleotides match TRBD1. CDR3 length equals 16 residues. V was pared by 0 bases and J by 7 bases, with 10 bases of the junction left unmatched. Germline CDR1 SGHRS, CDR2 YFSETQ. The chain's CDR3 is CASSLASGTGTLGYTF. CDR3 in DNA: TGCGCCAGCAGCTTGGCCTCTGGGACAGGGACTCTTGGCTACACCTTC.

The chain couples TRBV5-1 to TRBJ2-7; TRBD2 aligns across 8 bases. The CDR3 has 14 residues. Per germline, CDR1 SGHRS and CDR2 YFSETQ. V shed 3 bases and J 3 bases; nucleotides not matched to a gene: 5. CDR3 sequence reads: CASSSGGQIYEQYF. As DNA, the CDR3 is TGCGCCAGCAGCTCGGGGGGGCAGATCTACGAGCAGTACTTC.

This sequence joins TRBV27 and TRBJ2-4, with D perhaps TRBD2 (5 bases). V was trimmed by 0 bases and J by 3 bases, leaving 6 bases between them. The germline CDR1 and CDR2 sequences are MNHEY and SMNVEV (reference sequence). This CDR3 spans 14 amino acids. Here the CDR3 reads CASSLSGVKNIQYF. CDR3 DNA: TGTGCCAGCAGTTTATCCGGGGTCAAAAACATTCAGTACTTC.

The chain joins TRBV20-1 to TRBJ1-2, with D unclear. Germline V gene data show CDR1 as DFQATT and CDR2 as SNEGSKA (reference sequence). V lost 1 base and J 7 bases, leaving 7 bases between the germline ends. The CDR3 loop spans 11 amino acids. The CDR3 DNA is TGCAGTGCTAGAGTTCCCCGTGGCTACACCTTC. This translates into CSARVPRGYTF.

This chain connects TRBV28 to TRBJ2-4, with D perhaps matching TRBD1 (7 bases). Per the germline V gene, CDR1 is MDHEN and CDR2 is SYDVKM. The CDR3 totals 17 residues. With 4 bases removed from V and 1 base from J, the gap between germline ends came to 17 bases. CDR3 sequence: CASSSPGGGWAKNIQYF. CDR3 nucleotides: TGTGCCAGCAGTTCCCCAGGGGGAGGATGGGCCAAAAACATTCAGTACTTC.

This clone was seen more than once but under ten times. The rearrangement links TRBV5-8 to TRBJ2-5; TRBD1 matches at 8 bases. CDR3 length: 16 residues. Germline CDR1 and CDR2: SGHTS and YDEGEE. V lost 2 bases, J lost 5 bases, and 11 bases stayed unmatched. The CDR3 is CASSFVRTGYTETQYF. The DNA of the CDR3 is TGTGCCAGCAGCTTTGTGCGGACAGGGTATACGGAGACCCAGTACTTC.

The V call is TRBV6-1, the J call TRBJ2-5, with 7 bases fitting TRBD2. CDR1 is MNHNS and CDR2 is SASEGT in the germline V gene. Losses at the gene ends were 0 bases for V and 5 bases for J; bases not matched to a gene: 6. The CDR3 has 15 amino acids. CDR3 sequence: CASSEASGWGETQYF. The CDR3 region has the DNA TGTGCCAGCAGTGAAGCTAGCGGGTGGGGGGAGACCCAGTACTTC.

The chain employs TRBV7-2 and TRBJ2-7, with 9 bases fitting TRBD2. Unmatched junction bases numbered 10, after V lost 6 bases and J lost 4 bases. Germline V gives CDR1 SGHTA, CDR2 FQGNSA. The CDR3 has 15 residues. CDR3 nucleotides: TGTGCCAGCAGAAAAGCGGGGGGCGGGAGTTACGAGCAGTACTTC. Protein: CASRKAGGGSYEQYF.

The chain recombines TRBV28 with TRBJ1-6, with a possible D match to TRBD1 (5 bases). Per the germline V gene, CDR1 is MDHEN and CDR2 is SYDVKM. The CDR3 extends over 18 amino acids. With 6 bases removed from V and 9 bases from J, the gap between germline ends came to 27 bases. CDR3 residues: CASRRLPNPQGRSSPLHF. CDR3 nucleotide sequence: TGTGCCAGCAGAAGACTTCCCAATCCCCAGGGTAGGAGTTCACCCCTCCACTTT.

This chain links TRBV18 with TRBJ2-5, with a weak D call TRBD1 (6 bases). The CDR3 spans 14 residues. V gave up 3 bases and J gave up 1 base, with 9 bases separating them. Germline V gives CDR1 KGHSH, CDR2 LQKENI. The CDR3 protein is CASSPDRTQETQYF. In DNA form, the CDR3 reads TGTGCCAGCTCACCTGACAGGACCCAAGAGACCCAGTACTTC. Drawing the rest from reference TRBV18 and TRBJ2-5, the complete variable domain is NAGVMQNPRHLVRRRGQEARLRCSPMKGHSHVYWYRQLPEEGLKFMVYLQKENIIDESGMPKERFSAEFPKEGPSILRIQQVVRGDSAAYFCASSPDRTQETQYFGPGTRLLVL.

This sequence joins TRBV28 and TRBJ1-1, with D unresolved. Germline V lookup: CDR1 MDHEN, CDR2 SYDVKM. The ends were cut back, 3 bases at V and 7 bases at J, with 18 bases in the middle. The CDR3 is 15 residues long. The CDR3 loop is CASSFALGDWGEAFF. The DNA for the CDR3 is TGTGCCAGCAGTTTTGCGCTCGGGGATTGGGGTGAAGCTTTCTTT.

The sample holds a few counts of this clone. The chain links TRBV28 to TRBJ2-3; 10 bases match TRBD2. Losses at the gene ends were 6 bases for V and 11 bases for J; bases not matched to a gene: 23. CDR3 size: 18 residues. The germline CDR1 and CDR2 sequences are MDHEN and SYDVKM. CDR3 residues: CASSPTAHSGRAGVLQYF. In DNA form, the CDR3 reads TGTGCCAGCAGCCCAACAGCCCACAGCGGGAGGGCCGGGGTTTTGCAGTATTTT.

The chain links TRBV28 to TRBJ2-7; 9 bases are a match to TRBD1. In germline, CDR1 is MDHEN, CDR2 SYDVKM. CDR3 length: 15 residues. With 4 bases clipped from V and 2 bases from J, the junction kept 6 bases outside the gene matches. The CDR3 DNA is TGTGCCAGCAGTTCGATGACAGGGGGTCCCTACGAGCAGTACTTC. Translated, it gives CASSSMTGGPYEQYF.

The chain employs TRBV10-3 and TRBJ1-2, with 7 bases aligning to TRBD1. With V trimmed by 6 bases and J by 5 bases, 3 bases remained unmatched. This CDR3 has 12 amino acids. Germline CDR1 and CDR2: ENHRY and SYGVKD. The CDR3 is CAISGTEYGYTF. The CDR3 DNA reads TGTGCCATCAGCGGGACAGAGTATGGCTACACCTTC.

This sequence joins TRBV7-2 and TRBJ2-7; 7 bases agree with TRBD2. The germline gives CDR1 SGHTA, CDR2 FQGNSA. The CDR3 has 17 residues. V lost 5 bases to trimming and J lost 2 bases; unmatched junction nucleotides: 15. In nucleotides, the CDR3 is TGTGCCAGCAGCAAACATTGGGGTCTAGCGGAAACCTACGAGCAGTACTTC. Translated: CASSKHWGLAETYEQYF.

The chain is built from TRBV4-1 and TRBJ2-7; 11 bases are a match to TRBD1. Trimming removed 4 bases from V and 4 bases from J; junction bases left unmatched: 6. Germline CDR1 is MGHRA and CDR2 is YSYEKL. This CDR3 region has 15 residues. CDR3 amino acids: CASSRDRGEIYEQYF. The CDR3 nucleotides are TGCGCCAGCAGCCGGGACAGGGGGGAAATTTACGAGCAGTACTTC.

The chain couples TRBV9 to TRBJ1-6, with D possibly being TRBD1 (6 bases). V dropped 4 bases and J dropped 0 bases, with 14 bases sitting between them. This CDR3 comprises 17 residues. Germline V CDR1 and CDR2: SGDLS, YYNGEE. CDR3 sequence: CASSPTTGSSYNSPLHF. The CDR3 nucleotides read TGTGCCAGCAGCCCCACCACAGGGAGCTCCTATAATTCACCCCTCCACTTT.